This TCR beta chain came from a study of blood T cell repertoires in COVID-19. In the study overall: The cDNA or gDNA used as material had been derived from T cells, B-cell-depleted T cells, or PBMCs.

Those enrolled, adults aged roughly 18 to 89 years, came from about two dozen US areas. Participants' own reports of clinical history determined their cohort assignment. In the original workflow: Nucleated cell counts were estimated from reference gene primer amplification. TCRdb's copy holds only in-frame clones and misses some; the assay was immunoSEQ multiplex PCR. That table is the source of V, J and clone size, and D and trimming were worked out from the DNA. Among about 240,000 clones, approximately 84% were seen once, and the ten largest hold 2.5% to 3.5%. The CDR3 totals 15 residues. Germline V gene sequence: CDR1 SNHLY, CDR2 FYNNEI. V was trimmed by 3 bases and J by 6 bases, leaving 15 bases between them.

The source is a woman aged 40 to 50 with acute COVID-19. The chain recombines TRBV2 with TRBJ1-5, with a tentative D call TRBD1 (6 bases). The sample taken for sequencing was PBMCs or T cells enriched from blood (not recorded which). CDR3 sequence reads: CASSDIGGDSQPQHF. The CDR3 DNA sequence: TGTGCCAGCAGTGATATAGGGGGAGACAGTCAGCCCCAGCATTTT. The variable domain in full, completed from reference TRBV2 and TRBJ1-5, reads EPEVTQTPSHQVTQMGQEVILRCVPISNHLYFYWYRQILGQKVEFLVSFYNNEISEKSEIFDDQFSVERPDGSNFTLKIRSTKLEDSAMYFCASSDIGGDSQPQHFGDGTRLSIL.